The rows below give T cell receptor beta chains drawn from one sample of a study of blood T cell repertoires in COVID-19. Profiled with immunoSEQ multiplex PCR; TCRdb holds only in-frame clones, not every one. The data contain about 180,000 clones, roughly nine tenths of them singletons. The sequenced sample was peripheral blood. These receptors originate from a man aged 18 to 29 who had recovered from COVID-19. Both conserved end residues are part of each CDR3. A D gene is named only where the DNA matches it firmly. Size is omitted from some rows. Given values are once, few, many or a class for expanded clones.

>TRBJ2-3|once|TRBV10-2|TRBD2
TGCGCCAGCAGTGATTTTTTAGCGGGATTCACAGATACGCAGTATTTT
CASSDFLAGFTDTQYF
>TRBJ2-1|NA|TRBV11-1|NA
TGTGCCAGCAGCGCCCAGTGGAATGAGCAGTTCTTC
CASSAQWNEQFF
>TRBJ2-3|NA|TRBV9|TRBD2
TGTGCCAGCAATCAGCCGGGACTAGATTTCGCAGATACGCAGTATTTT
CASNQPGLDFADTQYF
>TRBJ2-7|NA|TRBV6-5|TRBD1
TGTGCCAGCAGTTATGCAGGGGGCGAGCAGTACTTC
CASSYAGGEQYF
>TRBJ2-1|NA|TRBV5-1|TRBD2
TGCGCCAGCAGCATGGTAGGGACTAGCGGGATGGGGGAGCAGTTCTTC
CASSMVGTSGMGEQFF
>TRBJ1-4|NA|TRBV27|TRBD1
TGTGCCAGCAGAGGCGACAGGGCGGAAAAACTGTTTTTT
CASRGDRAEKLFF
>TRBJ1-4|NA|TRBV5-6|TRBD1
TGTGCCAGCAGCTTGGAGGGGGCAGGGAATGAAAAACTGTTTTTT
CASSLEGAGNEKLFF
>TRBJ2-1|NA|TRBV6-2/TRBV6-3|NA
TGTGCCAGCAGTCCCATAGGGGGTGAGCAGTTCTTC
CASSPIGGEQFF
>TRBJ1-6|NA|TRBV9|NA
TGTGCCAGCAGCGTAGCGGGGGGCATGGGTTCACCCCTCCACTTT
CASSVAGGMGSPLHF
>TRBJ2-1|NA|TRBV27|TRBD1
TGTGCCAGCCAACGGACAGGGGGCGCGCAGTTCTTC
CASQRTGGAQFF
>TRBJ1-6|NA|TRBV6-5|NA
TGTGCCAGCCTGGCAGGATATAATTCACCCCTCCACTTT
CASLAGYNSPLHF
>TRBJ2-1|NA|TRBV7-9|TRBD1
TGTGCCAGCAGCCCACATATGACAGGGTTCCCTGTTGAGCAGTTCTTC
CASSPHMTGFPVEQFF
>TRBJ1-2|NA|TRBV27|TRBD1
TGTGCCAGCAGTCTCTCGGGACAGGCGGCTAACTATGGCTACACCTTC
CASSLSGQAANYGYTF
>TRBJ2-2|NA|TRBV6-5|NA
TGTGCCAGCAGTTACAGGGGAAGTGGCACCGGGGAGCTGTTTTTT
CASSYRGSGTGELFF
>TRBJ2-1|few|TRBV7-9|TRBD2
TGTGCCACCCCACTAGCGGACAATGAGCAGTTCTTC
CATPLADNEQFF
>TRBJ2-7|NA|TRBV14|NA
TGTGCCAGCAGCCGCAAACTCAGGGTCAGGCTCGACGAGCAGTACTTC
CASSRKLRVRLDEQYF
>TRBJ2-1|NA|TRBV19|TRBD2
TGTGCCAGTAGTGCTGGACCCGGGACTAGCGGGAGAATTTCCTACAATGAGCAGTTCTTC
CASSAGPGTSGRISYNEQFF
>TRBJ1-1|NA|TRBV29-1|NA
TGCAGCGCCGAATTAGGGGCGAACACTGAAGCTTTCTTT
CSAELGANTEAFF
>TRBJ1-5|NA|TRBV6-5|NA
TGTGCCAGCAGCCACTATGCCCGATCGAATCAGCCCCAGCATTTT
CASSHYARSNQPQHF
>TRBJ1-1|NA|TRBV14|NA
TGTGCCAGCAGCCAAGAACCATCGGGGGACACTGAAGCTTTCTTT
CASSQEPSGDTEAFF
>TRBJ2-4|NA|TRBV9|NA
TGTGCCAGCAGCGTAGATGAAAGGACAGACTTCAAGTACTTC
CASSVDERTDFKYF
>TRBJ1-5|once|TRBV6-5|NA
TGTGCCAGCAGCCAGGACAGAGAAAATCAGCCCCAGCATTTT
CASSQDRENQPQHF
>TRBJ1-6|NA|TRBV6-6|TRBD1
TGTGCCAGCACCCCCGGGACAGGGAATATTGGACCCCTCCACTTT
CASTPGTGNIGPLHF
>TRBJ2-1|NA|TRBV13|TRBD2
TGTGCCAGCGCACTAGCGATGGACAACAATGAGCAGTTCTTC
CASALAMDNNEQFF
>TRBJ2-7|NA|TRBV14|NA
TGTGCCAGCTCTCCCTGGGGGGCCTACGAGCAGTACTTC
CASSPWGAYEQYF
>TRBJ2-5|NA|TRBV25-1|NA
TGTGCCAGCAGTGAATATGTAGGACAGCAAGAGACCCAGTACTTC
CASSEYVGQQETQYF
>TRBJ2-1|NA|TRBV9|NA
TGTGCCAGCAGCGTAGGGGCTAGGGGGACTACCAATGAGCAGTTCTTC
CASSVGARGTTNEQFF
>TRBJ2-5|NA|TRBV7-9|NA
TGTGCCAGCAGCTTAGGATTTGGCGGCGAAGAGACCCAGTACTTC
CASSLGFGGEETQYF
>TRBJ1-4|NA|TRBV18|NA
TGTGCCAGCTCACCAAAACCGGTTAATGAAAAACTGTTTTTT
CASSPKPVNEKLFF
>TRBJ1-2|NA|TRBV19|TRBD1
TGTGCCAGTAGTCTGACAGGGGGCGCTGGCTACACCTTC
CASSLTGGAGYTF
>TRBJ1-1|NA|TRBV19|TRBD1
TGTGCCAGTAGTATTTTCCAGGGGGCTGGAGACACTGAAGCTTTCTTT
CASSIFQGAGDTEAFF
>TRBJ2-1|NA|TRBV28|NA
TGTGCCAGCAGTCCTTCCGGAGGACGGAATGAGCAGTTCTTC
CASSPSGGRNEQFF
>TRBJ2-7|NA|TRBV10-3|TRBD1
TGTGCCACCCTGAACCGGACAGGCTACGAGCAGTACTTC
CATLNRTGYEQYF
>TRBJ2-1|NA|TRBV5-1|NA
TGCGCCAGCAGCTTTTCTAGCGTCGATGAGCAGTTCTTC
CASSFSSVDEQFF
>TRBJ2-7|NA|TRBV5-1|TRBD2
TGCGCCAGCAGCCCTGGGGACAGCGGGAGGTACGAGCAGTACTTC
CASSPGDSGRYEQYF
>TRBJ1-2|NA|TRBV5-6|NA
TGTGCCAGCAGCTTGCGGGCTAGCGATGGCTACACCTTC
CASSLRASDGYTF